This entry is about one TCR beta chain. What it recognizes is unknown. The record originates from a study of T-cell memory formation after mild COVID-19. Study results and caveats: Several responding clones turned up in pre-infection memory, indicating that cross-reactive memory may have taken part.

TCRdb re-analysed the 5' RACE reads in MiXCR, keeping a single row per CDR3 protein. This table holds hundreds of thousands of distinct CDR3 sequences, under 20% found once. Germline CDR1 and CDR2: DFQATT and SNEGSKA (reference sequence). CDR3 length: 15 residues. Unmatched junction bases numbered 6, after V lost 2 bases and J lost 1 base. The TCR comes from an adult woman who had mild COVID-19 (a few samples of this study predate the infection). Cell type and time point are not known. The sample was PBMCs or a T cell subset sorted from them (not recorded which). This chain connects TRBV20-1 to TRBJ2-7; 9 bases fit TRBD1. CDR3 residues: CSARNTGQGSYEQYF. The CDR3 DNA is TGCAGTGCTAGAAACACGGGACAGGGTTCCTACGAGCAGTACTTC.